A selection of T cell receptor beta chains follows, all from one sample in a study of long-term antiretroviral therapy in people with HIV. Repertoires were generated with immunoSEQ multiplex PCR, while TCRdb's copy carries only in-frame clones and drops some. Of some 30,000 clones listed, approximately 89% are singletons. Material: unsorted PBMCs, obtained 3.1 years after starting antiretroviral therapy. These receptors all come from a man aged 18 to 35 with HIV. Both conserved end residues are part of each CDR3. A D gene is named only where the DNA matches it firmly. Only some rows state a clone size, as once, few, many or a class for expanded clones.

NA TRBJ2-5 TRBD2 TRBV4-2 14 TGTGCCAGCAGCCAAGGCGGGAGTTGGGAGACCCAGTACTTC CASSQGGSWETQYF
NA TRBJ2-3 NA TRBV6-4 17 TGTGCCAGCAGTGGGGGAAGCGCCAACCTTAGCACAGATACGCAGTATTTT CASSGGSANLSTDTQYF
NA TRBJ2-3 TRBD2 TRBV10-3 17 TGTGCCATCAGTGGTCACGGAGGGGAGGGCCTTGAAGATACGCAGTATTTT CAISGHGGEGLEDTQYF
NA TRBJ1-1 TRBD1 TRBV6-6 14 TGTGCCAGCAGTCCACAGGGGGAGCACCTCGAAGCTTTCTTT CASSPQGEHLEAFF
NA TRBJ2-5 NA TRBV10-2 13 TGCGCCAGCAGACGCGGGAACGTAGAGACCCAGTACTTC CASRRGNVETQYF
few TRBJ1-2 TRBD1 TRBV5-4 13 TGTGCCAGCAGCGTGGGACAGGCCTATGGCTACACCTTC CASSVGQAYGYTF
NA TRBJ2-5 TRBD1 TRBV9 15 TGTGCCTCGGAGGGACAGGCCCTAGTCGAAATGGCCCAGTACTTC CASEGQALVEMAQYF
NA TRBJ2-1 NA TRBV4-3 17 TGCGCCAGCAGCCAATCCTCGCCCCGGGGGTCCTACAATGAGCAGTTCTTC CASSQSSPRGSYNEQFF
once TRBJ1-1 NA TRBV27 15 TGTGCCAGCAGGCTTTTCCAGGGCCCGAACACTGAAGCTTTCTTT CASRLFQGPNTEAFF
few TRBJ2-7 NA TRBV4-1 13 TGCGCCAGCAGCCAAGGTCCAGGGGATGAGCAGTACTTC CASSQGPGDEQYF
NA TRBJ2-7 NA TRBV28 11 TGTGCCAGCTCAGACTGGGGCGAGCAGTACTTC CASSDWGEQYF
NA TRBJ1-1 NA TRBV29-1 11 TGCAGCGTTCCCGGGGACACTGAAGCTTTCTTT CSVPGDTEAFF
NA TRBJ2-1 TRBD2 TRBV9 15 TGTGCCAGCAGCGTAGGGCGGGGGGCATACAATGAGCAGTTCTTC CASSVGRGAYNEQFF
NA TRBJ2-1 TRBD1 TRBV6-5 13 TGTGCCAGCCTGGGACAGACTACCGGCGAGCAGTTCTTC CASLGQTTGEQFF
few TRBJ2-7 NA TRBV7-9 12 TGTGCCAGCAGCTTGACCGGGAACGAGCAGTACTTC CASSLTGNEQYF
NA TRBJ2-3 NA TRBV2 15 TGTGCCAGCGAGAGGCTAGCCGGTAACACAGATACGCAGTATTTT CASERLAGNTDTQYF
NA TRBJ1-4 TRBD1 TRBV9 17 TGTGCCAGCAGCGCCATTGGGACAGGGGAAGAGGATGAAAAACTGTTTTTT CASSAIGTGEEDEKLFF
NA TRBJ2-1 NA TRBV11-3 14 TGTGCCAGCAGCTTACCGGGAGAGTACAATGAGCAGTTCTTC CASSLPGEYNEQFF
once TRBJ2-1 NA TRBV7-8 12 TGTGCCAGCAGCTTAAGGGAGGCGGAGCAGTTCTTC CASSLREAEQFF
few TRBJ2-7 TRBD1 TRBV2 11 TGTGCCAGCAGTCAAACAGGGGGGCAGTACTTC CASSQTGGQYF
NA TRBJ2-2 NA TRBV4-1 14 TGCGCCAGCAGCCCCCTCGAGAGGACCGGGGAGCTGTTTTTT CASSPLERTGELFF
NA TRBJ2-7 TRBD1 TRBV4-3 15 TGCGCCAGCAGCCAACAGGACAGGGGAACCTACGAGCAGTACTTC CASSQQDRGTYEQYF
NA TRBJ2-2 TRBD2 TRBV2 14 TGTGCCAGCACACTAGCGGGAGGAACCGGGGAGCTGTTTTTT CASTLAGGTGELFF
NA TRBJ2-1 TRBD1 TRBV5-4 13 TGTGCCAGCAGCAAGGGACAGATCAATGAGCAGTTCTTC CASSKGQINEQFF
NA TRBJ2-3 NA TRBV4-3 13 TGCGCCAGCAGCCCCCTCGGCGGGGATACGCAGTATTTT CASSPLGGDTQYF
NA TRBJ1-5 NA TRBV6-1 15 TGTGCCAGCGAACGGGCCCCCAAGACCCATCAGCCCCAGCATTTT CASERAPKTHQPQHF
NA TRBJ2-1 NA TRBV25-1 11 TGTGCCAGCAGTCCACGGGACGAGCAGTTCTTC CASSPRDEQFF
few TRBJ2-2 NA TRBV4-2 15 TGTGCCAGCAGCCAAGCGTGGCGGGACACCGGGGAGCTGTTTTTT CASSQAWRDTGELFF
NA TRBJ1-1 NA TRBV6-5 14 TGTGCCAGCAGTTACGGCGGAGAATACACTGAAGCTTTCTTT CASSYGGEYTEAFF
NA TRBJ2-2 TRBD2 TRBV7-2 19 TGTGCCAGCAGCTGGGATCGGGCGCAGCGGGGGGGCTGGGCCGGGGAGCTGTTTTTT CASSWDRAQRGGWAGELFF
NA TRBJ2-5 TRBD2 TRBV27 17 TGTGCCAGCAGTTTATGGGGACTAGCGGGGGAGCAAGAGACCCAGTACTTC CASSLWGLAGEQETQYF
NA TRBJ1-5 TRBD1 TRBV7-2 15 TGTGCCAGCAGCTCAGAGACAGGGATCAATCAGCCCCAGCATTTT CASSSETGINQPQHF
NA TRBJ2-3 NA TRBV7-8 15 TGTGCCAGCAGCCCGTACAGGGTTGCGACAGATACGCAGTATTTT CASSPYRVATDTQYF
NA TRBJ1-6 NA TRBV18 16 TGTGCCAGCTCCACCAATAGGGCAGAAGATAATTCACCCCTCCACTTT CASSTNRAEDNSPLHF
NA TRBJ1-2 NA TRBV6-6 14 TGTGCCAGCAGTTACTCGGGGGTCCTCTATGGCTACACCTTC CASSYSGVLYGYTF
NA TRBJ1-2 NA TRBV9 11 TGTGCCAGCAGCGCACAGGGTGGCTACACCTTC CASSAQGGYTF
NA TRBJ1-5 TRBD1 TRBV19 13 TGTGCCAGTAGTATCAGGGGGAATCAGCCCCAGCATTTT CASSIRGNQPQHF
NA TRBJ1-1 NA TRBV5-4 13 TGTGCCAGCAGTTACGAGTTGAACACTGAAGCTTTCTTT CASSYELNTEAFF
NA TRBJ2-3 TRBD2 TRBV5-1 17 TGCGCCAGCAGCTCGGTGGGGAGCGGGACGAGCACAGATACGCAGTATTTT CASSSVGSGTSTDTQYF
NA TRBJ2-7 NA TRBV5-6 14 TGTGCCAGCAGCTTGTTAGGGAGCTCCTACGAGCAGTACTTC CASSLLGSSYEQYF
NA TRBJ1-5 NA TRBV27 13 TGTGCCAGCGCGGAGTATAGCAATCAGCCCCAGCATTTT CASAEYSNQPQHF
NA TRBJ1-2 NA TRBV14 12 TGTGCCAGCAGCCAAGAGCCGGGGGTGGAGACCTTC CASSQEPGVETF
NA TRBJ1-3 NA TRBV11-2 17 TGTGCCAGCAGCTTAGATCCTCTTAAAACTTCTGGAAACACCATATATTTT CASSLDPLKTSGNTIYF
NA TRBJ2-7 NA TRBV7-9 13 TGTGCCAGCAGCTGGACTTCGCCCTACGAGCAGTACTTC CASSWTSPYEQYF
NA TRBJ2-3 NA TRBV14 16 TGTGCCAGCAGCGACAAGCTGCAGGTCCTAGGGGATACGCAGTATTTT CASSDKLQVLGDTQYF
NA TRBJ2-3 TRBD2 TRBV7-2 18 TGTGCCAGCAGCTTAGGGGGGACTAGCGGGGGGAGCACAGATACGCAGTATTTT CASSLGGTSGGSTDTQYF
few TRBJ2-2 NA TRBV7-9 15 TGTGCCAGCAGCTTGATGTCAGTTAGCACCGGGGAGCTGTTTTTT CASSLMSVSTGELFF
NA TRBJ2-2 NA TRBV7-3 12 TGTGCCACTTCCCCCAGTACCGGGGAGCTGTTTTTT CATSPSTGELFF